Listed here are 5 T cell receptor beta chains from one sample, sequenced in a study of graft-versus-host responses after intestinal transplantation (dated by TCRdb to about 2021). Dithiothreitol, EDTA incubations and collagenase D digestion were used to isolate intraepithelial and lamina propria lymphocytes from graft specimens. Libraries were made using the immunoSEQ multiplex PCR assay. TCRdb took this table from immuneACCESS and kept in-frame rearrangements with V and J called. Such tables lack part of the clones; where checked against another copy, unresolved V genes explain under half of the gap, and the rest is unexplained. The sample table records about 9,800 clones; around 84% of these occur just once. The top ten constitute roughly 24% of the sample. The sample here was ileum tissue, taken 527 days after intestinal transplant. Receptors were obtained from a human patient who received an intestinal transplant, so some T cells may come from the graft donor.

V usage is TRBV7-2 and J usage is TRBJ1-1, with 11 nucleotides matching TRBD1. Germline V CDR1 and CDR2: SGHTA, FQGNSA. V trimming: 1 base; J trimming: 4 bases; junction bases outside the gene matches: 2. This CDR3 is 15 amino acids long. For the CDR3, the DNA is TGTGCCAGCAGCTTAGGCGGGACAGGGGGCACTGAAGCTTTCTTT. Protein: CASSLGGTGGTEAFF. Supplemented by reference TRBV7-2 and TRBJ1-1, the full variable domain reads GAGVSQSPSNKVTEKGKDVELRCDPISGHTALYWYRQSLGQGLEFLIYFQGNSAPDKSGLPSDRFSAERTGGSVSTLTIQRTQQEDSAVYLCASSLGGTGGTEAFFGQGTRLTVV.

The V gene is TRBV18, the J gene TRBJ2-2, with unresolved D. Between the trimmed V and J ends, which lost 5 bases and 5 bases, there was a span of 9 bases. CDR3 size: 13 residues. Germline CDR1 KGHSH, CDR2 LQKENI. In nucleotides, the CDR3 is TGTGCCAGCTCATGGGGATCAACCGGGGAGCTGTTTTTT. Amino acids: CASSWGSTGELFF.

The CDR3 here is CASLGGRRTGELFF. CDR3 in DNA: TGTGCCAGCCTTGGGGGGCGGCGGACCGGGGAGCTGTTTTTT. V usage is TRBV6-1 and J usage is TRBJ2-2, with D possibly called TRBD1 or TRBD2 (6 bases each). The CDR3 contains 14 residues. V was cut by 8 bases and J by 5 bases, with 15 bases left in between. Germline assignment: CDR1 MNHNS and CDR2 SASEGT.

This chain connects TRBV27 to TRBJ2-1; 8 positions agree with TRBD2. With 5 bases clipped from V and 4 bases from J, the junction kept 10 bases outside the gene matches. The V gene's germline CDR1 is MNHEY and CDR2 SMNVEV (reference sequence). This CDR3 is 16 amino acids long. This CDR3 is CASSPPRGGRYNEQFF. The CDR3 coding sequence is TGTGCCAGCAGTCCCCCACGGGGGGGCAGGTACAATGAGCAGTTCTTC.

This clone occurred a few times. V usage is TRBV5-6 and J usage is TRBJ1-1; 8 bases align to TRBD1. Germline V gene sequence: CDR1 SGHDT, CDR2 YYEEEE. V gave up 0 bases and J gave up 8 bases; unmatched junction bases: 6. CDR3 length: 14 residues. CDR3 protein: CASSLGAGGREAFF. The CDR3 DNA follows: TGTGCCAGCAGCTTGGGAGCAGGGGGCAGGGAAGCTTTCTTT.